Following are 18 T cell receptor beta chains from one sample sequenced in a study of T-cell reconstitution after alpha-beta-depleted transplantation in children (dated by TCRdb to the mid-2010s). The library came from PCR. Reads for this sample came from an Illumina HiSeq 2500. TCR library preparation used molecular barcoding, with unique molecular identifiers applied to normalize quantification of the TCRbeta repertoire. The public reads were quality trimmed at Q25 with fastp and then assembled into clones with MiXCR by TCRdb, keeping productive beta chains. Here each entry gathers all rows of one CDR3 protein and keeps the most common genes and DNA. In this sample the table shows around 380,000 distinct CDR3 sequences, under 13% of which occur a single time. The ten largest clones take up 4.5% to 6.5% of the sample. Material: PBMCs from the stem cell graft donor, obtained from the stem cell graft. Every receptor here comes from a human donor who donated a stem cell graft to a child with acute myeloid leukemia.

The chain uses TRBV6-2 or TRBV6-3 and TRBJ2-4; D may be TRBD1 or TRBD2 (6 bases each). Trimming removed 5 bases at V and 8 bases at J, with 16 bases between. The CDR3 spans 14 residues. CDR1 MNHEY and CDR2 SVGEGT come from the germline V gene. The CDR3 nucleotides read TGTGCCAGCAGTCCCGGACGGGGGCGGGACATTCAGTACTTC. Translating it yields CASSPGRGRDIQYF.

The chain uses TRBV24-1 and TRBJ2-1; 7 bases map to TRBD2. The V gene's germline CDR1 is KGHDR and CDR2 SFDVKD. This CDR3 spans 14 amino acids. J was trimmed by 7 bases and V by 4 bases; bases with no gene match: 6. As DNA, the CDR3 is TGTGCCACCAGTGACGGGAGGCGAAGGAATGAGCAGTTCTTC. Translated: CATSDGRRRNEQFF.

This clonotype was detected only a few times. V gene TRBV29-1 combines with J gene TRBJ1-1; D might be TRBD1 (5 bases). The germline gives CDR1 SQVTM, CDR2 ANQGSEA. Trimming shortened V by 7 bases and J by 7 bases, and 16 bases separated the two germline ends. The CDR3 runs 12 residues. In DNA, the CDR3 is TGCAGCGCCCTGGGAGGGGCCTTTGAAGCTTTCTTT. Translated: CSALGGAFEAFF.

V usage is TRBV10-3 and J usage is TRBJ1-1; 7 bases are shared with TRBD1. The CDR3 is 13 residues long. The germline V gene has CDR1 ENHRY and CDR2 SYGVKD. After removal of 9 bases from V and 7 bases from J, the junction contained 11 bases not matched to a gene. The CDR3 here is CAMRPGQTFEAFF. The CDR3 DNA reads as TGTGCCATGAGGCCGGGACAGACATTTGAAGCTTTCTTT.

This clonotype appeared many times. Compared with germline, one end of the junction differs, possibly owing to a read error. The CDR3 sequence is CASSLDLGEHNEQFF. Here the CDR3 DNA reads TGTGCTAGCAGCTTAGATTTGGGGGAACACAATGAGCAGTTCTTC. This chain uses TRBV7-7 with TRBJ2-1; tentatively, D is TRBD1 or TRBD2 (5 bases each). CDR3 length: 15 residues. In germline, CDR1 is SSHAT, CDR2 FNYEAQ (reference sequence).

In its sample, this clonotype was seen a few times. V and J are TRBV20-1 and TRBJ2-5; D tentatively reads TRBD1 or TRBD2 (5 bases each). The CDR3 runs to 14 residues. CDR1 DFQATT and CDR2 SNEGSKA come from the germline V gene (reference sequence). The V end was cut by 4 bases, the J end by 5 bases, with 17 bases between. Written as DNA, the CDR3 is TGCAGTGCTACCGCGAGGGTGGGGGTGGAGACCCAGTACTTC. It encodes CSATARVGVETQYF.

The sample holds a few counts of this clonotype. The chain combines TRBV11-3 with TRBJ2-2; 7 positions match TRBD2. The ends lost 2 bases at V and 4 bases at J; junction bases unmatched: 1. From germline, CDR1 is SGHNT and CDR2 YENEEA. This CDR3 has 14 amino acids. The CDR3 sequence is CASSLKRGTGELFF. The CDR3 region has the DNA TGTGCCAGCAGCTTAAAGCGGGGCACCGGGGAGCTGTTTTTT.

This clonotype was observed at least ten times. The chain couples TRBV20-1 to TRBJ2-5; 10 nucleotides line up with TRBD1. Germline trimming cut 2 bases from V and 7 bases from J; bases unmatched to any gene: 7. Germline values: CDR1 DFQATT, CDR2 SNEGSKA (reference sequence). The CDR3 contains 14 residues. The CDR3: CSARLGTGDGTQYF. The CDR3 DNA is TGCAGTGCTAGACTCGGGACAGGGGACGGGACCCAGTACTTC.

This clonotype was seen repeatedly, ten times or more. The chain employs TRBV13 and TRBJ2-7; D ambiguous. Germline V gives CDR1 PRHDT, CDR2 FYEKMQ (reference sequence). This CDR3 comprises 15 residues. V dropped 5 bases and J dropped 0 bases, with 14 bases sitting between them. CDR3 loop: CASSLSGQFSYEQYF. The CDR3 DNA reads TGTGCCAGCAGCCTTTCCGGGCAGTTCTCCTACGAGCAGTACTTC.

The chain links TRBV20-1 to TRBJ2-2; possible D gene TRBD2, 6 bases. CDR1 DFQATT and CDR2 SNEGSKA come from the germline V gene (reference sequence). V was pared by 3 bases and J by 7 bases, with 15 bases between. The CDR3 contains 14 residues. The CDR3 region has the DNA TGCAGTGCTAGCGCGGCCGGGAGCATCGGGGAGCTGTTTTTT. The encoded protein is CSASAAGSIGELFF.

This clonotype showed up just a few times. The genes are TRBV20-1 and TRBJ2-7; 7 positions match TRBD2. The J segment lost 4 bases and the V segment lost 5 bases, leaving 8 bases of the junction unmatched. Germline CDR1 reads DFQATT; CDR2 reads SNEGSKA (reference sequence). The CDR3 extends over 13 amino acids. The CDR3 protein is CSAGPGLRYEQYF. The CDR3 DNA reads TGCAGTGCTGGACCGGGACTAAGATACGAGCAGTACTTC.

The V gene is TRBV5-5, the J gene TRBJ1-6; 8 nucleotides line up with TRBD1. The CDR3 has 14 amino acids. Per the germline V gene, CDR1 is SGHKS and CDR2 is YYEKEE (reference sequence). Trimming removed 5 bases from V and 6 bases from J; junction bases left unmatched: 4. CDR3 DNA sequence: TGTGCCAGCAGAGCCACAGGGGGTAATTCACCCCTCCACTTT. Translation: CASRATGGNSPLHF.

This sequence joins TRBV4-3 and TRBJ2-3; 7 bases agree with TRBD2. CDR3 length: 20 amino acids. Trimming removed 0 bases from V and 2 bases from J; junction bases left unmatched: 17. The germline CDR1 and CDR2 sequences are LGHNA and YSLEER. The CDR3 coding sequence is TGCGCCAGCAGCCAAGATGTCGGGGCCGGGACTATAGAGTCCACAGATACGCAGTATTTT. This translates into CASSQDVGAGTIESTDTQYF.

This clonotype was seen many times. The chain recombines TRBV7-2 with TRBJ1-1; 8 bases match TRBD1. The CDR3 is 14 amino acids. Germline assignment: CDR1 SGHTA and CDR2 FQGNSA. Trimming took 6 bases from V and 4 from J; bases not matched to a gene: 7. DNA of the CDR3: TGTGCCAGCAGGATTCCAGGGGGCTTCACTGAAGCTTTCTTT. Translation gives CASRIPGGFTEAFF.

V usage is TRBV7-2 and J usage is TRBJ2-7; unclear D gene. In germline, CDR1 is SGHTA, CDR2 FQGNSA. Trimming took 5 bases from V and 9 from J, leaving 26 bases between them. The length of the CDR3 is 16 residues. The CDR3 nucleotides are TGTGCCAGCAGCCTAGGTCTTATCGCCCGAGTTTCAGGGCAGTACTTC. Amino acid sequence: CASSLGLIARVSGQYF. Using reference TRBV7-2 and TRBJ2-7 for the parts outside the CDR3, the full variable domain is GAGVSQSPSNKVTEKGKDVELRCDPISGHTALYWYRQSLGQGLEFLIYFQGNSAPDKSGLPSDRFSAERTGGSVSTLTIQRTQQEDSAVYLCASSLGLIARVSGQYFGPGTRLTVT.

The rearrangement links TRBV6-1 to TRBJ2-3, with a possible D match to TRBD2 (7 bases). The germline V and J ends were trimmed by 4 bases and 6 bases, with 20 bases remaining between them. Germline V CDR1 and CDR2: MNHNS, SASEGT. The CDR3 has 16 residues. CDR3 bases: TGTGCCAGCAGTGCCATGGGGGGGCAGGGCTGGGATACGCAGTATTTT. It codes for CASSAMGGQGWDTQYF.

Regarding this clonotype: This CDR3 fails to terminate in the conserved phenylalanine or tryptophan, so it likely reflects a read error. No DNA is shown, since the ends of the CDR3 on it are uncertain; the CDR3 is the one TCRdb lists. The chain recombines TRBV5-5 with TRBJ1-4; the table's D call of TRBD1 was not tested on the DNA. The CDR3 numbers 13 amino acids, ends counted. Germline V lookup: CDR1 SGHKS, CDR2 YYEKEE (reference sequence). The CDR3 spells CASSYEGTGPFRV.

This chain links TRBV27 with TRBJ2-5; the match to TRBD1 covers 10 bases. CDR1 and CDR2 from the germline V gene are MNHEY and SMNVEV (reference sequence). The V segment lost 5 bases and the J segment 5 bases; nucleotides outside the gene matches: 11. CDR3 length: 16 residues. The DNA for the CDR3 is TGTGCCAGCAGTGGGGCCCGGGACAGGGGCCACGAGACCCAGTACTTC. It is translated as CASSGARDRGHETQYF.